This T cell receptor beta chain was observed in a study of long-term antiretroviral therapy in people with HIV. Overall study results and limits: Repertoires from HIV showed CDR3 length ranges narrower than those of controls.

V lost 7 bases and J lost 2, with 6 bases in between. The CDR3 covers 11 residues. The germline V gene encodes CDR1 MNHEY and CDR2 SVGAGI. An immunoSEQ assay, version v3.0, was performed at survey level. Only in-frame clones appear in the TCRdb table, and some are missing; sequencing was by immunoSEQ multiplex PCR. The sample comprises about 48,000 clones, about 86% of which are singletons, and approximately 3.2% rests with the top ten. A note on this clone: Its cognate antigen is unknown.

The receptor was derived from a woman under 30 with HIV. The rearrangement uses TRBV6-5 and TRBJ2-7, with unresolved D. This material consisted of unsorted PBMCs, taken 0.8 years after starting antiretroviral therapy. The CDR3 reads CASTTPYEQYF. As DNA, the CDR3 is TGTGCCAGCACTACCCCCTACGAGCAGTACTTC.